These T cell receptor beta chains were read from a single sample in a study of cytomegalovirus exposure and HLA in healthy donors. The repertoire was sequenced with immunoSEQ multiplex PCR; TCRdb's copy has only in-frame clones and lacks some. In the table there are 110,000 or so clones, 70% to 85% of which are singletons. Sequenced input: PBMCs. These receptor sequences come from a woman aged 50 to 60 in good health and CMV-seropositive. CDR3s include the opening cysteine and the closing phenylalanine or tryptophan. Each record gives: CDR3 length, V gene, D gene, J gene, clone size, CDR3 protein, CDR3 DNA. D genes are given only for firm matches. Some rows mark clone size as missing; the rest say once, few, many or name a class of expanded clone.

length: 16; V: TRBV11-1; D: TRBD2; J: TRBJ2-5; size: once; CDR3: CASSVGLAGGLETQYF; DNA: TGTGCCAGCAGCGTCGGACTAGCGGGGGGGTTAGAGACCCAGTACTTC
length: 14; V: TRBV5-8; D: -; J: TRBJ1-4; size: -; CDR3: CASRGGTTNEKLFF; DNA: TGTGCCAGCCGCGGAGGGACAACTAATGAAAAACTGTTTTTT
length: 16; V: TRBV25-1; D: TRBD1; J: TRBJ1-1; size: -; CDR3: CASSLIGNRGGTEAFF; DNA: TGTGCCAGCAGTCTTATTGGAAACAGGGGTGGCACTGAAGCTTTCTTT
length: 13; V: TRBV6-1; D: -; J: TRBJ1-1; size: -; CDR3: CASSDQGSTEAFF; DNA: TGTGCCAGCAGTGACCAGGGGTCCACTGAAGCTTTCTTT
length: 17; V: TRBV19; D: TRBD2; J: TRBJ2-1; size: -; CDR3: CASSLGGLAEPGYEQFF; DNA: TGTGCCAGTAGCCTTGGGGGACTAGCGGAGCCGGGATATGAGCAGTTCTTC
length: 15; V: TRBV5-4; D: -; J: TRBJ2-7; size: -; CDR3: CASSLGTEPTYEQYF; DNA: TGTGCCAGCAGCTTGGGGACAGAACCCACCTACGAGCAGTACTTC
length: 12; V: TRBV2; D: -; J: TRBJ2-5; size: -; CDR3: CASQGTVETQYF; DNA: TGTGCCAGTCAGGGGACGGTGGAGACCCAGTACTTC
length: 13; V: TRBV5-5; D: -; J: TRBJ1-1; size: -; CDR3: CASSFVEGTEAFF; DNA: TGTGCCAGCAGCTTTGTAGAGGGCACTGAAGCTTTCTTT
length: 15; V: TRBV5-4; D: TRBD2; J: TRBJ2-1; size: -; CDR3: CASQYLAGPYNEQFF; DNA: TGTGCCAGCCAATACCTAGCGGGCCCCTACAATGAGCAGTTCTTC
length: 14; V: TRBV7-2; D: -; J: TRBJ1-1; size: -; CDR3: CASSLGLQNTEAFF; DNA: TGTGCCAGCAGCTTGGGACTACAGAACACTGAAGCTTTCTTT
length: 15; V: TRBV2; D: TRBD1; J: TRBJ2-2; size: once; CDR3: CASSRDRGMTGELFF; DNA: TGTGCCAGCAGTCGGGACAGGGGGATGACCGGGGAGCTGTTTTTT
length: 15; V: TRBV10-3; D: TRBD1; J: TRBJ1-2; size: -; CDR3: CAIRRTGIVGDGYTF; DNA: TGTGCCATCAGGAGGACAGGGATAGTCGGTGATGGCTACACCTTC
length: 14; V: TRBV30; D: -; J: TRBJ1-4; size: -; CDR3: CAWSVTLTNEKLFF; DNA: TGTGCCTGGAGTGTGACACTTACTAATGAAAAACTGTTTTTT
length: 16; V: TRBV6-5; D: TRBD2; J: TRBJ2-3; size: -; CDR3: CASSYGTSGGVDTQYF; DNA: TGTGCCAGCAGTTACGGGACTAGCGGGGGTGTGGATACGCAGTATTTT
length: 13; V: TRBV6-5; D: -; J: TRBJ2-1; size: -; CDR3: CASSYPDTNEQFF; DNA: TGTGCCAGCAGTTACCCGGACACCAATGAGCAGTTCTTC
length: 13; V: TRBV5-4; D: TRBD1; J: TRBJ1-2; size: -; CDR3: CASSYRTGDGYTF; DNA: TGTGCCAGCAGCTACAGGACAGGGGATGGCTACACCTTC
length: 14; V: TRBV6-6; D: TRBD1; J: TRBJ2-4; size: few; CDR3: CASSSGQGGNIQYF; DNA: TGTGCCAGCAGTAGCGGACAGGGAGGAAACATTCAGTACTTC
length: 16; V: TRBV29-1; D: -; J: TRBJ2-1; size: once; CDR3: CSVEVFQAGSYNEQFF; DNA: TGCAGCGTTGAAGTTTTTCAGGCCGGCTCCTACAATGAGCAGTTCTTC
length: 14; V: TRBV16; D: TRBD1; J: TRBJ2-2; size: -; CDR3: CASSPGTGAGELFF; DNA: TGTGCCAGCAGCCCCGGGACAGGGGCCGGGGAGCTGTTTTTT
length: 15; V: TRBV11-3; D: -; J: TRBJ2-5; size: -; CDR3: CASSQGTLSQETQYF; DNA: TGTGCCAGCAGCCAAGGGACACTTTCTCAAGAGACCCAGTACTTC
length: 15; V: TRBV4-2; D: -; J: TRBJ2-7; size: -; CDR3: CASSQDSLVSYEQYF; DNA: TGTGCCAGCAGCCAAGATTCCCTAGTCTCCTACGAGCAGTACTTC
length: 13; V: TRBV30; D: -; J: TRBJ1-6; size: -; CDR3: CAWSRAGNSPLHF; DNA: TGTGCCTGGAGTCGGGCAGGGAATTCACCCCTCCACTTT
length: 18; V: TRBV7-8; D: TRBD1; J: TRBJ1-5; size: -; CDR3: CASSLGGQGARPDQPQHF; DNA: TGTGCCAGCAGCTTAGGGGGACAGGGGGCTCGGCCGGATCAGCCCCAGCATTTT
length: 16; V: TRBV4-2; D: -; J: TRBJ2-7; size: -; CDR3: CASSQESGGSSYEQYF; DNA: TGTGCCAGCAGCCAAGAATCCGGAGGCAGCTCCTACGAGCAGTACTTC
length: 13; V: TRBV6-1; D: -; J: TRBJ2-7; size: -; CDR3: CASSDRGRYEQYF; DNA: TGTGCCAGCAGTGACAGGGGTCGTTACGAGCAGTACTTC
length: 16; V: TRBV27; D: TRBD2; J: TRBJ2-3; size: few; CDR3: CASSPKTSGGTDTQYF; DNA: TGTGCCAGCAGTCCAAAGACTAGCGGGGGCACAGATACGCAGTATTTT
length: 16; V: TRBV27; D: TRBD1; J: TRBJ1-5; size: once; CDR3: CASSLMSRGSNQPQHF; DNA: TGTGCCAGCAGTTTAATGAGCAGGGGGAGCAATCAGCCCCAGCATTTT
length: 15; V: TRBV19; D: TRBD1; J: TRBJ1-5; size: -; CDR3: CASSTSGQGIQPQHF; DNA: TGTGCCAGTAGTACCTCGGGACAGGGTATTCAGCCCCAGCATTTT
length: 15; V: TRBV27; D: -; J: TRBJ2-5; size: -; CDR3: CASSLSNPGWETQYF; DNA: TGTGCCAGCAGTTTATCGAACCCGGGTTGGGAGACCCAGTACTTC
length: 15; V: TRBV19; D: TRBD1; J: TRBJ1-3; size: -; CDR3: CASSFPGGPGNTIYF; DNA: TGTGCCAGTAGTTTCCCAGGGGGACCTGGAAACACCATATATTTT
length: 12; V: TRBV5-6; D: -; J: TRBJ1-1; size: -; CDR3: CASLGLNTEAFF; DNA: TGTGCCAGCTTGGGACTTAACACTGAAGCTTTCTTT